Following are 19 T cell receptor beta chains from one sample sequenced in a study of blood T cell repertoires in COVID-19. Measured with immunoSEQ multiplex PCR; TCRdb has only the in-frame clones, and not every one. Altogether roughly 76,000 clones are present, about four fifths being singletons, with the ten largest covering about 35%. The sequenced sample was peripheral blood. These receptors were collected from a woman aged 70-85 years with acute or convalescent COVID-19.

The chain combines TRBV19 with TRBJ2-2, with 7 bases identical to TRBD2. In germline, CDR1 is LNHDA, CDR2 SQIVND (reference sequence). The CDR3 has 15 residues. Unmatched junction bases numbered 5, after V lost 3 bases and J lost 4 bases. The CDR3 loop reads CASSILGGTTGELFF. The CDR3 DNA is TGTGCCAGTAGTATTTTGGGAGGGACCACCGGGGAGCTGTTTTTT.

The chain carries TRBV4-2 and TRBJ1-6; perhaps TRBD1 as D (5 bases). CDR1 LGHNA and CDR2 YNFKEQ come from the germline V gene. The CDR3 runs to 17 residues. V was clipped by 1 base and J by 7 bases, with 17 bases between them. The CDR3 nucleotides read TGTGCCAGCAGCCAAGTTATTACTCAGGGTAACAATTCACCCCTCCACTTT. Protein product: CASSQVITQGNNSPLHF.

The DNA for the CDR3 is TGCGCCAGCAGCCCACAAGGGGACAGCATCTCCTACGAGCAGTACTTC. Translated, it gives CASSPQGDSISYEQYF. V is TRBV5-1 and J is TRBJ2-7, with 7 bases identical to TRBD1. The J segment lost 0 bases and the V segment lost 4 bases, leaving 10 bases of the junction unmatched. The CDR3 loop spans 16 amino acids. Germline values: CDR1 SGHRS, CDR2 YFSETQ.

The rearrangement uses TRBV2 and TRBJ1-6; a weak D match, TRBD1 (5 bases). In germline, CDR1 is SNHLY, CDR2 FYNNEI. The CDR3 is 16 amino acids. Trimming took 4 bases from V and 7 from J, leaving 17 bases between them. For the CDR3, the DNA is TGTGCCAGCAGTGCCCTTTCGGAGGGGAGGAATTCACCCCTCCACTTT. The encoded protein is CASSALSEGRNSPLHF.

This chain links TRBV10-1 with TRBJ2-7; no definite D call. Trimming pared 0 bases from V and 7 bases from J, leaving 19 bases between. Germline-derived CDR1 and CDR2 are WNHNN and SYGVQD (reference sequence). The CDR3 length is 16 residues. Here the CDR3 DNA reads TGCGCCAGCAGTGAGTCGAGTCGACTCCTTCTGAATGAGCAGTACTTC. Translated, it gives CASSESSRLLLNEQYF.

This clone has a single count. The CDR3 sequence: CASSASGTGLFYEQYF. In nucleotides, the CDR3 is TGTGCCAGCAGTGCCTCCGGGACAGGTCTCTTCTACGAGCAGTACTTC. This rearrangement joins TRBV27 to TRBJ2-7, with TRBD1 matching 8 bases. CDR1 MNHEY and CDR2 SMNVEV come from the germline V gene (reference sequence). The V segment lost 5 bases and the J segment 3 bases; nucleotides outside the gene matches: 12. This CDR3 region has 16 residues.

The chain recombines TRBV6-5 with TRBJ2-5; tentative D call: TRBD2 (6 bases). The CDR3 totals 15 residues. Per germline, CDR1 MNHEY and CDR2 SVGAGI. V was pared by 6 bases and J by 9 bases, with 23 bases between. The CDR3 nucleotides are TGTGCCAGCAGGGGGGGTTTAGGGGAAGGTACGGCCCAGTACTTC. Encoded protein: CASRGGLGEGTAQYF.

The chain has TRBV5-4 and TRBJ2-7, with a tentative D call TRBD1 (6 bases). The germline CDR1 and CDR2 sequences are SGHNT and YYREEE (reference sequence). There are 15 residues in the CDR3. Trimming stripped 0 bases from V and 0 bases from J, with 10 bases between. The CDR3 coding sequence is TGTGCCAGCAGCTTGGAACCAGGGGCCTCCTACGAGCAGTACTTC. Translating it yields CASSLEPGASYEQYF.

The chain joins TRBV7-8 to TRBJ1-5; no reliable D call. In germline, CDR1 is SGHVS, CDR2 FQNEAQ. The CDR3 runs to 15 residues. V shed 4 bases and J shed 5 bases, with 15 bases lying between them. The CDR3 DNA is TGTGCCAGCAGCTCCACGCATGAATCGGATCAGCCCCAGCATTTT. Translated, it gives CASSSTHESDQPQHF.

The V gene is TRBV7-2, the J gene TRBJ2-1; 7 bases fit TRBD2. CDR1 and CDR2 (germline): SGHTA, FQGNSA. The junction had 6 bases not matched to a gene; V was cut back by 4 bases and J by 6 bases. This CDR3 is built from 14 residues. CDR3 residues: CASSYRGGGNEQFF. DNA of the CDR3: TGTGCCAGCAGCTACCGGGGCGGGGGCAATGAGCAGTTCTTC.

This chain joins TRBV4-2 and TRBJ1-5; tentatively, D is TRBD1 (5 bases). V dropped 4 bases and J dropped 4 bases, with 20 bases sitting between them. The V gene's germline CDR1 is LGHNA and CDR2 YNFKEQ. The CDR3 is 17 residues long. The CDR3 region is CASSRTGGSSDNQPQHF. The DNA of the CDR3 is TGTGCCAGCAGCCGGACGGGGGGAAGTTCGGATAATCAGCCCCAGCATTTT.

CDR3: CASRDGQGAGANEKLFF. DNA for the CDR3: TGTGCCAGCAGAGATGGACAGGGCGCTGGGGCTAATGAAAAACTGTTTTTT. The V gene is TRBV2, the J gene TRBJ1-4; 8 bases are shared with TRBD1. CDR1 SNHLY and CDR2 FYNNEI come from the germline V gene. J gave up 3 bases and V 6 bases, and 12 bases lay outside the gene matches. The CDR3 loop spans 17 amino acids.

The genes are TRBV3-1 (or the pseudogene TRBV3-2) and TRBJ1-6, with TRBD1 as a possible D gene (5 bases). CDR1 and CDR2 from the germline V gene are LGHDT and YNNKEL (reference sequence). The CDR3 covers 15 residues. With 1 base removed from V and 10 bases from J, the gap between germline ends came to 14 bases. Here the CDR3 DNA reads TGTGCCAGCAGCCAAGTCACTAAGGGGTCCTCACCCCTCCACTTT. Translating gives CASSQVTKGSSPLHF.

This rearrangement joins TRBV2 to TRBJ1-5; 7 bases match TRBD1. Germline CDR1 and CDR2: SNHLY and FYNNEI. This CDR3 has 18 amino acids. J was trimmed by 0 bases and V by 5 bases; bases with no gene match: 13. In nucleotides, the CDR3 is TGTGCCAGCAGTTTTAAGCCGGGACAGCAATATAGCAATCAGCCCCAGCATTTT. Its protein product is CASSFKPGQQYSNQPQHF.

The gene calls are TRBV7-3 and TRBJ2-5; TRBD1 agrees at 10 bases. J lost 5 bases, V lost 5 bases, and 8 bases had no gene match. The CDR3 consists of 15 residues. In germline, CDR1 is SGHTA, CDR2 FQGTGA. CDR3 sequence reads: CASSPGGTGAETQYF. In DNA form, the CDR3 reads TGTGCCAGCAGCCCAGGGGGGACAGGGGCGGAGACCCAGTACTTC.

The chain couples TRBV5-1 to TRBJ2-1; TRBD1 is a possible D gene (5 bases). The CDR3 totals 14 residues. Trimming stripped 1 base from V and 8 bases from J, with 13 bases between. From germline, CDR1 is SGHRS and CDR2 YFSETQ. The CDR3 sequence: CASSLKGFNDEQFF. The CDR3 coding sequence is TGCGCCAGCAGCTTGAAGGGGTTTAATGATGAGCAGTTCTTC.

The chain links TRBV15 to TRBJ1-2; TRBD1 matches 9 bases. Germline CDR1 is LNHNV and CDR2 is YYDKDF (reference sequence). The CDR3 loop spans 15 amino acids. The V and J ends lost 3 bases and 5 bases, in that order; junction bases with no gene match: 7. CDR3 DNA sequence: TGTGCCACCAGCAGGGAGAGGGACAGGGTATATGGCTACACCTTC. This gives the protein CATSRERDRVYGYTF.

This clone was detected only once. The chain has TRBV7-5 and TRBJ1-1; the D call of TRBD1 is as the table states it, not checked on the DNA. TRBV7-5 is described as a pseudogene. The CDR3 is made up of 17 amino acids. CDR3 nucleotide sequence: TGTGCCAGAAGCTTAGCGGGGTCCGGGACAGAGAACACTGAAGCTTTCTTT. Amino acids: CARSLAGSGTENTEAFF.

The chain joins TRBV2 to TRBJ1-2, with 8 bases fitting TRBD1. Germline lookup yields CDR1 SNHLY and CDR2 FYNNEI. This CDR3 has 16 residues. V was clipped by 4 bases and J by 4 bases; unmatched bases: 11. The CDR3: CASSGQRGTGSYGYTF. The CDR3 DNA reads TGTGCCAGCAGTGGTCAAAGGGGGACAGGAAGCTATGGCTACACCTTC.